Presented here are 6 T cell receptor beta chains from one specimen sequenced in a study of CD8 T cells in Susac syndrome. Random-hexamer reverse transcription was applied to roughly 0.5 to 1 ug RNA. TCRdb recomputed calls from the immunoSEQ multiplex PCR reads with MiXCR, one row per CDR3 protein. This sample has around 230,000 distinct CDR3 sequences, with almost 97% found just once. Sequences were obtained from CD4+ T cells from PBMCs. These TCRs come from a human donor with Susac syndrome.

This clonotype was recorded once. V is TRBV11-3 and J is TRBJ1-1; D call uncertain. The CDR3 totals 12 residues. The V gene's germline CDR1 is SGHNT and CDR2 YENEEA. The V and J ends lost 2 bases and 8 bases respectively, with 9 bases between them. The CDR3, as DNA: TGTGCCAGCAGCTTAACCGATGAAGAAGCTTTCTTT. This translates into CASSLTDEEAFF.

This chain links TRBV2 with TRBJ2-7, with no clear D. Germline loops: CDR1 SNHLY, CDR2 FYNNEI. V was cut by 6 bases and J by 5 bases, with 17 bases left in between. The CDR3 totals 14 residues. The CDR3 reads CASSLAVPLDEQYF. The CDR3 DNA sequence: TGTGCCAGCAGCCTGGCAGTTCCTTTGGACGAGCAGTACTTC.

The chain carries TRBV5-1 and TRBJ2-2, with 13 bases aligning to TRBD2. J gave up 4 bases and V 4 bases, and 4 bases lay outside the gene matches. The germline gives CDR1 SGHRS, CDR2 YFSETQ. CDR3 length: 16 amino acids. The CDR3 is CASSEGLAGFTGELFF. The DNA of the CDR3 is TGCGCCAGCAGCGAGGGACTAGCGGGATTCACCGGGGAGCTGTTTTTT.

The CDR3 nucleotides read TGTGCCAGCAGCCATCCTAGCCTTGGAGGGTACGAGCAGTACTTC. This gives the protein CASSHPSLGGYEQYF. The chain carries TRBV11-2 and TRBJ2-7; tentative D call: TRBD2 (6 bases). V was shortened by 5 bases and J by 4 bases, with 18 bases between the two germline ends. From germline, CDR1 is SGHAT and CDR2 FQNNGV. The CDR3 is made up of 15 amino acids.

This chain uses TRBV20-1 with TRBJ1-5, with D perhaps TRBD1 (5 bases). Germline V gene lookup returns CDR1 DFQATT and CDR2 SNEGSKA (reference sequence). V was pared by 6 bases and J by 2 bases, with 8 bases between. The CDR3 totals 12 residues. In DNA, the CDR3 is TGCAGTGCCGGACAAGGCAATCAGCCCCAGCATTTT. This gives the protein CSAGQGNQPQHF.

The chain has TRBV29-1 and TRBJ1-2; D gene ambiguous. V dropped 0 bases and J dropped 5 bases, with 13 bases sitting between them. The CDR3 is 14 amino acids. Germline values: CDR1 SQVTM, CDR2 ANQGSEA. CDR3 amino acids: CSVEERDPYYGYTF. The DNA for the CDR3 is TGCAGCGTTGAAGAAAGAGACCCTTATTATGGCTACACCTTC.